The 26 T cell receptor beta chains presented below share a single source sample, sequenced in a study of a mutant IDH1 vaccine in newly diagnosed glioma. Antigens for these TCRs are unknown. TCRdb's copy holds only in-frame clones and misses some; the assay was immunoSEQ multiplex PCR. Found here are 120,000 or so clones, around four fifths of them singletons; the top ten hold 5.5%. Specified time point: week 11, during vaccination. All doses held 300 ug of mutant IDH1 20-mer peptide, with topical imiquimod. Material: PBMCs, obtained from a glioma patient whose treatment included an IDH1 peptide vaccine. These TCRs come from a man between 40 and 49 years old with glioma.

This clone turned up a few times. The chain has TRBV7-9 and TRBJ1-1; 8 bases line up with TRBD1. J gave up 0 bases and V 5 bases, and 2 bases lay outside the gene matches. The CDR3 consists of 14 residues. In germline, CDR1 is SEHNR, CDR2 FQNEAQ (reference sequence). The CDR3 spells CASSQGQVNTEAFF. CDR3 sequence (DNA): TGTGCCAGCAGCCAGGGACAGGTGAACACTGAAGCTTTCTTT.

The gene calls are TRBV9 and TRBJ2-1, with a weak D call TRBD2 (5 bases). Per the germline V gene, CDR1 is SGDLS and CDR2 is YYNGEE. Trimming pared 1 base from V and 2 bases from J, leaving 10 bases between. The length of the CDR3 is 15 residues. CDR3 DNA: TGTGCCAGCAGCGTAATAGACGGGACCTACAATGAGCAGTTCTTC. Its protein is CASSVIDGTYNEQFF.

CDR3 sequence (DNA): TGTGCCAGCAGTTTATACGGGACAGGTTATCAGCCCCAGCATTTT. This codes for CASSLYGTGYQPQHF. The V call is TRBV28, the J call TRBJ1-5, with 8 bases aligning to TRBD1. CDR1 and CDR2 from the germline V gene are MDHEN and SYDVKM. The CDR3 consists of 15 residues. Trimming removed 1 base from V and 5 bases from J; junction bases left unmatched: 4. Together with reference TRBV28 and TRBJ1-5, the CDR3 gives the full variable domain: DVKVTQSSRYLVKRTGEKVFLECVQDMDHENMFWYRQDPGLGLRLIYFSYDVKMKEKGDIPEGYSVSREKKERFSLILESASTNQTSMYLCASSLYGTGYQPQHFGDGTRLSIL.

The chain links TRBV5-6 to TRBJ1-2; 7 bases align to TRBD1. CDR3 length: 14 amino acids. The germline CDR1 and CDR2 sequences are SGHDT and YYEEEE. Losses at the gene ends were 4 bases for V and 5 bases for J; bases not matched to a gene: 8. CDR3 loop: CASSVTGVGYGYTF. DNA of the CDR3: TGTGCCAGCAGCGTAACAGGGGTCGGGTATGGCTACACCTTC.

The chain links TRBV5-5 to TRBJ1-2; no clear D gene. The V gene's germline CDR1 is SGHKS and CDR2 YYEKEE (reference sequence). Trimming stripped 0 bases from V and 3 bases from J, with 12 bases between. CDR3 length equals 15 residues. CDR3 loop: CASSLEAANHYGYTF. In nucleotides, the CDR3 is TGTGCCAGCAGCTTGGAGGCCGCAAACCACTATGGCTACACCTTC.

The gene calls are TRBV7-2 and TRBJ2-2, with 8 bases lining up with TRBD1. This CDR3 contains 15 residues. V gave up 2 bases and J gave up 3 bases; unmatched junction bases: 2. Germline assignment: CDR1 SGHTA and CDR2 FQGNSA. In nucleotides, the CDR3 is TGTGCCAGCAGCTTACAGGGGGCAGACACCGGGGAGCTGTTTTTT. Its protein product is CASSLQGADTGELFF.

This sequence joins TRBV2 and TRBJ2-7; TRBD1 matches at 8 bases. The CDR3 loop spans 12 amino acids. The V segment lost 7 bases and the J segment 3 bases; nucleotides outside the gene matches: 2. Germline V gene data show CDR1 as SNHLY and CDR2 as FYNNEI. The CDR3, as DNA: TGTGCCAGCAACAGGGGGGTCTACGAGCAGTACTTC. It codes for CASNRGVYEQYF. Complete variable domain (other parts from reference TRBV2 and TRBJ2-7): EPEVTQTPSHQVTQMGQEVILRCVPISNHLYFYWYRQILGQKVEFLVSFYNNEISEKSEIFDDQFSVERPDGSNFTLKIRSTKLEDSAMYFCASNRGVYEQYFGPGTRLTVT.

The chain carries TRBV18 and TRBJ2-1, with a tentative D call TRBD1 (6 bases). The CDR3 covers 16 residues. V lost 2 bases and J lost 4, with 15 bases in between. From germline, CDR1 is KGHSH and CDR2 LQKENI. The CDR3 DNA reads as TGTGCCAGCTCACCATCGCGGGTTGGACAGTACAATGAGCAGTTCTTC. It specifies CASSPSRVGQYNEQFF.

The V gene is TRBV7-2, the J gene TRBJ1-3, with D unresolved. There are 14 residues in the CDR3. Germline V gene lookup returns CDR1 SGHTA and CDR2 FQGNSA. The ends were cut back, 5 bases at V and 3 bases at J, with 11 bases in the middle. The CDR3 DNA is TGTGCCAGCAGCCCGCGGGATATTGGAAACACCATATATTTT. Amino acids: CASSPRDIGNTIYF.

The V call is TRBV7-9, the J call TRBJ1-1; D gene ambiguous. The germline V and J ends were trimmed by 5 bases and 0 bases, with 13 bases remaining between them. The CDR3 sequence is 15 residues long. The germline V gene has CDR1 SEHNR and CDR2 FQNEAQ (reference sequence). The CDR3 DNA follows: TGTGCCAGCAGCCCCATGCTAGTAATGAACACTGAAGCTTTCTTT. Amino acids: CASSPMLVMNTEAFF.

The J gene is TRBJ2-5, the V gene TRBV2; 10 nucleotides agree with TRBD2. This CDR3 has 17 residues. CDR1 is SNHLY, CDR2 FYNNEI, per germline. V trimming: 3 bases; J trimming: 1 base; junction bases outside the gene matches: 8. CDR3 nucleotide sequence: TGTGCCAGCAGTGACCCTGTAACTAGCGGGGCCCAAGAGACCCAGTACTTC. It is translated as CASSDPVTSGAQETQYF.

V is TRBV6-1 and J is TRBJ1-1, with D maybe TRBD1 (6 bases). The CDR3 extends over 12 amino acids. Trimming left V 7 bases short and J 4 bases short, with 10 bases between. The germline gives CDR1 MNHNS, CDR2 SASEGT. CDR3 DNA: TGTGCCAGCACGCGGGGGCCCACTGAAGCTTTCTTT. Protein: CASTRGPTEAFF.

The rearrangement joins TRBV10-3 to TRBJ1-5; 12 bases agree with TRBD1. In germline, CDR1 is ENHRY, CDR2 SYGVKD. The CDR3 contains 16 residues. Trimming at V came to 1 base and at J to 3 bases, leaving 1 base not matched to a gene. The CDR3 is CAISEWGQGANQPQHF. CDR3 in DNA: TGTGCCATCAGTGAGTGGGGACAGGGGGCCAATCAGCCCCAGCATTTT.

This sequence joins TRBV7-2 and TRBJ2-7; D not resolved. Germline V CDR1 and CDR2: SGHTA, FQGNSA. V was cut by 5 bases and J by 3 bases, with 14 bases left in between. This CDR3 is 14 amino acids long. CDR3 amino acids: CASSPQYSSYEQYF. The CDR3 DNA follows: TGTGCCAGCAGCCCCCAATATAGTAGCTACGAGCAGTACTTC.

The chain joins TRBV28 to TRBJ2-7; TRBD2 is a possible D gene (6 bases). The ends were cut back, 8 bases at V and 0 bases at J, with 14 bases in the middle. Germline CDR1 MDHEN, CDR2 SYDVKM. The CDR3 extends over 14 amino acids. CDR3 loop: CASAPNGGSYEQYF. The CDR3 DNA reads TGTGCCAGCGCCCCCAACGGGGGCTCCTACGAGCAGTACTTC.

V and J are TRBV7-9 and TRBJ1-2, with D possibly TRBD1 on 5 matching bases. CDR3 size: 15 residues. Germline loops: CDR1 SEHNR, CDR2 FQNEAQ (reference sequence). The ends were cut back, 5 bases at V and 5 bases at J, with 18 bases in the middle. CDR3 region: CASSTHSGAGYGYTF. The CDR3, as DNA: TGTGCCAGCAGCACCCATAGCGGGGCAGGGTATGGCTACACCTTC. The whole variable domain, remainder taken from reference TRBV7-9 and TRBJ1-2, is DTGVSQNPRHKITKRGQNVTFRCDPISEHNRLYWYRQTLGQGPEFLTYFQNEAQLEKSRLLSDRFSAERPKGSFSTLEIQRTEQGDSAMYLCASSTHSGAGYGYTFGSGTRLTVV.

J is TRBJ1-2 and V is TRBV19; tentative D call: TRBD1 (5 bases). The CDR3 sequence is 16 residues long. V lost 11 bases and J lost 1, with 23 bases in between. Per the germline V gene, CDR1 is LNHDA and CDR2 is SQIVND (reference sequence). For the CDR3, the DNA is TGTGCCCATATAATGGGAGGGGCAGTTTTTAACTATGGCTACACCTTC. It yields the protein CAHIMGGAVFNYGYTF.

The chain has TRBV7-2 and TRBJ2-7; 7 positions match TRBD1. In germline, CDR1 is SGHTA, CDR2 FQGNSA. The CDR3 runs to 15 residues. Trimming took 3 bases from V and 2 from J; bases not matched to a gene: 7. The CDR3 region is CASSFRGTATYEQYF. As DNA, the CDR3 is TGTGCCAGCAGCTTTCGTGGGACAGCGACCTACGAGCAGTACTTC.

This rearrangement joins TRBV27 to TRBJ2-7; TRBD2 aligns across 10 bases. CDR3 length equals 16 residues. The germline V gene has CDR1 MNHEY and CDR2 SMNVEV (reference sequence). The V and J ends lost 5 bases and 3 bases, in that order; junction bases with no gene match: 10. For the CDR3, the DNA is TGTGCCAGCAGTATTGGACTAGCGGAGATTCACTACGAGCAGTACTTC. Its translation: CASSIGLAEIHYEQYF.

The rearrangement joins TRBV21-1 to TRBJ1-2; no check of the table's D call, TRBD1, against the DNA was made. TRBV21-1 is listed as a pseudogene. This CDR3 contains 15 residues. CDR3 protein: CATWDRGMTNYGYTF. The CDR3, as DNA: TGTGCCACTTGGGACAGGGGGATGACTAACTATGGCTACACCTTC.

This clone came up once. The chain uses TRBV27 and TRBJ2-1, with 13 bases lining up with TRBD2. The germline CDR1 and CDR2 sequences are MNHEY and SMNVEV (reference sequence). The CDR3 covers 17 residues. J lost 5 bases, V lost 8 bases, and 12 bases had no gene match. The CDR3 DNA reads as TGTGCCAGCCGCGAGGAACTAGCGGGAGGGCGGCACAATGAGCAGTTCTTC. Translating gives CASREELAGGRHNEQFF.

This chain connects TRBV28 to TRBJ2-3; maybe TRBD2 (6 bases). CDR3 length equals 16 residues. CDR1 is MDHEN, CDR2 SYDVKM, per germline. V lost 5 bases, J lost 0 bases, and 15 bases lay in between. DNA of the CDR3: TGTGCCAGCAGTCTGATCGGTAGCGGTAGCACAGATACGCAGTATTTT. Translation gives CASSLIGSGSTDTQYF.

This chain links TRBV10-3 with TRBJ2-7, with TRBD1 identical over 7 bases. This CDR3 region has 13 residues. V gave up 7 bases and J gave up 3 bases; unmatched junction bases: 6. The germline V gene has CDR1 ENHRY and CDR2 SYGVKD. The CDR3 DNA is TGTGCCATCAAGGGCCCAGGGGGCTACGAGCAGTACTTC. This codes for CAIKGPGGYEQYF.

The chain employs TRBV7-9 and TRBJ1-2; TRBD1 is a possible D gene (6 bases). CDR3 length: 15 residues. The V end was cut by 4 bases, the J end by 4 bases, with 16 bases between. From germline, CDR1 is SEHNR and CDR2 FQNEAQ (reference sequence). The CDR3 DNA is TGTGCCAGCAGCTCGGCCTTGGAGGGGGTCTATGGCTACACCTTC. Residues: CASSSALEGVYGYTF.

The V and J genes are TRBV7-8 and TRBJ2-7, with D unresolved. Trimming pared 0 bases from V and 3 bases from J, leaving 6 bases between. CDR3 length: 13 amino acids. Germline V lookup: CDR1 SGHVS, CDR2 FQNEAQ. This CDR3 reads CASSLAHGYEQYF. In nucleotides, the CDR3 is TGTGCCAGCAGCTTAGCTCACGGCTACGAGCAGTACTTC.

The CDR3 DNA sequence: TGTGCCAGCAACGAGGGGGCCGTGTGGGAGACCCAGTACTTC. It is translated as CASNEGAVWETQYF. This chain joins TRBV28 and TRBJ2-5; TRBD1 aligns across 7 bases. V trimming: 7 bases; J trimming: 5 bases; junction bases outside the gene matches: 10. Germline V lookup: CDR1 MDHEN, CDR2 SYDVKM. The CDR3 runs to 14 residues.